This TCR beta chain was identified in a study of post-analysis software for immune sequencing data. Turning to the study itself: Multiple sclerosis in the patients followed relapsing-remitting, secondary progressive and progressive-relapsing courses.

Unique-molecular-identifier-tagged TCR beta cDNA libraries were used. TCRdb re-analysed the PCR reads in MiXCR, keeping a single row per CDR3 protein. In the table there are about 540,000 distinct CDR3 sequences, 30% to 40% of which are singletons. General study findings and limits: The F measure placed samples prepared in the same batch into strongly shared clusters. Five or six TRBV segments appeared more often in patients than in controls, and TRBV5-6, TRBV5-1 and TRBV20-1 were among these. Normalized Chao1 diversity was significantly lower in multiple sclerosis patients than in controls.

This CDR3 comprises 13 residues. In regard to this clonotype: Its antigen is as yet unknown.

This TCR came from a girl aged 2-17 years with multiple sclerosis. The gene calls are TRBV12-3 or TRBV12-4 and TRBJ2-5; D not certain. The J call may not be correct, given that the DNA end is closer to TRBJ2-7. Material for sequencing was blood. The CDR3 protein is CASSLLGSSEQYF. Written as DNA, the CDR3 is TGTGCCAGCAGCCTGTTGGGGTCTAGCGAGCAGTACTTC.